The rows below give T cell receptor beta chains drawn from one sample of a study of shared clonotypes between healthy human individuals. Profiling relied on immunoSEQ multiplex PCR, and the TCRdb table lists in-frame clones only, not all of them. The sample yields roughly 2.1 million clones, approximately 94% seen once. Input material: naive CD8+ T cells from PBMCs. Source of these receptors: a man aged 18 to 35 in good health. Some clones in this sample may be carry-over from other donors' samples. Both conserved end residues are part of each CDR3. D genes are given only for firm matches. Clone size is stated in some rows and not others, as once, few, many or a class when expanded.

clone size	J gene	V gene	D gene	CDR3 protein	CDR3 DNA
.	TRBJ2-7	TRBV27	.	CASSFDWGSRSYEQYF	TGTGCCAGCAGTTTCGACTGGGGGAGCAGGAGCTACGAGCAGTACTTC
few	TRBJ2-1	TRBV5-4	.	CASTLESSYNEQFF	TGTGCCAGCACCCTGGAGAGCTCCTACAATGAGCAGTTCTTC
.	TRBJ2-1	TRBV6-4	.	CASSDSPVMSSYNEQFF	TGTGCCAGCAGTGACTCCCCAGTTATGAGCTCCTACAATGAGCAGTTCTTC
once	TRBJ2-3	TRBV28	.	CASSFMGGASTDTQYF	TGTGCCAGCAGTTTTATGGGGGGCGCGAGCACAGATACGCAGTATTTT
once	TRBJ2-7	TRBV27	.	CASSPRGGTAVYEQYF	TGTGCCAGCAGTCCCCGGGGGGGGACAGCGGTGTACGAGCAGTACTTC
.	TRBJ2-3	TRBV1	.	CTSSQVGRHPGGDTQYF	TGCACCAGCAGCCAAGTCGGCAGGCACCCTGGGGGAGATACGCAGTATTTT
.	TRBJ2-5	TRBV7-9	.	CASRPLAHPKETQYF	TGTGCCAGCAGACCATTAGCGCACCCGAAAGAGACCCAGTACTTC
once	TRBJ1-2	TRBV14	.	CASSQGGSYTF	TGTGCCAGCAGCCAAGGGGGGAGCTACACCTTC
.	TRBJ2-5	TRBV7-2	.	CASSPREETQYF	TGTGCCAGCAGCCCTAGGGAAGAGACCCAGTACTTC
once	TRBJ2-7	TRBV27	.	CASSFGGDRPYEQYF	TGTGCCAGCAGTTTTGGAGGGGACCGACCATACGAGCAGTACTTC
.	TRBJ2-1	TRBV7-9	TRBD1	CASSPPRQGVRNEQFF	TGTGCCAGCAGCCCACCCCGACAGGGGGTTAGGAATGAGCAGTTCTTC
.	TRBJ1-5	TRBV19	.	CASSPRISGQPQHF	TGTGCCAGTAGTCCCCGAATATCAGGGCAGCCCCAGCATTTT
.	TRBJ2-7	TRBV7-6	.	CASSLDEVEQYF	TGTGCCAGCAGCTTAGATGAGGTCGAGCAGTACTTC
once	TRBJ2-7	TRBV6-5	.	CASSYSRGPDEQYF	TGTGCCAGCAGTTACTCCAGGGGTCCTGACGAGCAGTACTTC
.	TRBJ1-1	TRBV9	.	CASTAQEGTEAFF	TGTGCCAGCACCGCTCAGGAAGGGACTGAAGCTTTCTTT
.	TRBJ2-7	TRBV11-2	.	CASSLGLGSYEQYF	TGTGCCAGCAGCTTAGGCCTGGGATCCTACGAGCAGTACTTC
.	TRBJ1-3	TRBV9	.	CASSREGVPVGNTIYF	TGTGCCAGCAGCCGGGAAGGGGTCCCCGTTGGAAACACCATATATTTT
.	TRBJ2-5	TRBV9	TRBD1	CASSVVGQGALETQYF	TGTGCCAGCAGCGTAGTTGGCCAGGGGGCCTTGGAGACCCAGTACTTC
.	TRBJ2-7	TRBV27	.	CASSTRTSYEQYF	TGTGCCAGCAGTACAAGGACCTCCTACGAGCAGTACTTC
.	TRBJ2-1	TRBV27	.	CASSGTVWSSYNEQFF	TGTGCCAGCAGCGGGACCGTCTGGAGCTCCTACAATGAGCAGTTCTTC
once	TRBJ2-7	TRBV7-9	TRBD2	CASSFRAGGPFPYEQYF	TGTGCCAGCAGCTTTAGAGCGGGAGGGCCTTTTCCCTACGAGCAGTACTTC
few	TRBJ1-1	TRBV7-6	.	CASSLDLRTEAFF	TGTGCCAGCAGCTTAGATTTAAGGACTGAAGCTTTCTTT
.	TRBJ1-2	TRBV27	TRBD1	CASSSRTGPRGYTF	TGTGCCAGCAGTTCCCGGACAGGACCTAGGGGCTACACCTTC
once	TRBJ2-3	TRBV4-1	.	CASREGLASPDTQYF	TGCGCCAGCAGGGAGGGACTCGCAAGTCCAGATACGCAGTATTTT
.	TRBJ2-3	TRBV10-2	TRBD2	CASSWSGRASDTQYF	TGCGCCAGCAGTTGGAGCGGGAGGGCCTCAGATACGCAGTATTTT
.	TRBJ2-7	TRBV2	TRBD1	CASTEPGQGLEGVLEQYF	TGTGCCAGCACGGAACCGGGACAGGGATTGGAGGGCGTCCTCGAGCAGTACTTC
.	TRBJ2-1	TRBV10-1	.	CASTQGAEQFF	TGCGCCAGCACTCAGGGTGCTGAGCAGTTCTTC
.	TRBJ2-3	TRBV4-3	.	CASSQDFDRTDTQYF	TGCGCCAGCAGCCAAGATTTCGACAGGACAGATACGCAGTATTTT
.	TRBJ2-1	TRBV15	TRBD1	CATSRATGVYNEQFF	TGTGCCACCAGCAGAGCTACAGGGGTCTACAATGAGCAGTTCTTC
.	TRBJ1-5	TRBV19	.	CASSMYKLVNQPQHF	TGTGCCAGTAGTATGTACAAACTAGTCAATCAGCCCCAGCATTTT
.	TRBJ2-1	TRBV7-9	TRBD2	CASSPTSGIYNEQFF	TGTGCCAGCAGCCCGACTAGCGGGATTTACAATGAGCAGTTCTTC
.	TRBJ2-3	TRBV10-3	.	CAISPTGGPGLSTDTQYF	TGTGCCATCAGTCCGACGGGCGGGCCGGGTCTTAGCACAGATACGCAGTATTTT
.	TRBJ1-3	TRBV28	.	CASSFGLSVSGNTIYF	TGTGCCAGCAGTTTCGGGTTGTCCGTCTCTGGAAACACCATATATTTT
.	TRBJ2-7	TRBV27	TRBD1	CASSFYCPGQGYF	TGTGCCAGCAGTTTCTATTGTCCGGGACAGGGCTACTTC
.	TRBJ1-1	TRBV7-9	TRBD1	CASSLNTGVVSKHTEAFF	TGTGCCAGCAGCCTAAATACAGGGGTAGTATCGAAGCACACTGAAGCTTTCTTT
.	TRBJ2-7	TRBV28	TRBD2	CASIASGSRYEQYF	TGTGCCAGCATTGCTAGCGGGAGCAGATACGAGCAGTACTTC
.	TRBJ2-1	TRBV2	TRBD2	CATLSPRLALNNEQFF	TGTGCCACATTAAGCCCTAGACTAGCGCTTAACAATGAGCAGTTCTTC
.	TRBJ1-1	TRBV4-1	.	CASSQKAGLDTEAFF	TGCGCCAGCAGCCAAAAAGCAGGGTTGGACACTGAAGCTTTCTTT
.	TRBJ2-3	TRBV28	.	CASSGGTSTDTQYF	TGTGCCAGCAGTGGCGGGACCTCCACAGATACGCAGTATTTT
.	TRBJ1-1	TRBV9	.	CASSDLGATEAFF	TGTGCCAGCAGCGATTTGGGAGCCACTGAAGCTTTCTTT
.	TRBJ2-2	TRBV5-1	.	CASSSYKRTVGIGELFF	TGCGCCAGCAGTTCTTACAAACGGACAGTTGGTATCGGGGAGCTGTTTTTT
.	TRBJ2-7	TRBV5-6	TRBD2	CASSSLAEDYEQYF	TGTGCCAGCAGCTCGCTAGCGGAGGACTACGAGCAGTACTTC
.	TRBJ1-1	TRBV5-4	.	CASSFGVSEAFF	TGTGCCAGCAGCTTCGGTGTGTCTGAAGCTTTCTTT
.	TRBJ2-1	TRBV9	.	CASSVVQAEQFF	TGTGCCAGCAGCGTAGTCCAGGCCGAGCAGTTCTTC
.	TRBJ1-5	TRBV27	TRBD1	CASTDRGGNQPQHF	TGTGCCAGCACCGACAGGGGTGGCAATCAGCCCCAGCATTTT
.	TRBJ1-2	TRBV7-2	TRBD1	CASRPRQGAMVGYTF	TGTGCCAGCAGACCCCGACAGGGGGCAATGGTTGGCTACACCTTC
.	TRBJ2-1	TRBV19	.	CASSITYNEQFF	TGTGCCAGTAGTATCACCTACAATGAGCAGTTCTTC